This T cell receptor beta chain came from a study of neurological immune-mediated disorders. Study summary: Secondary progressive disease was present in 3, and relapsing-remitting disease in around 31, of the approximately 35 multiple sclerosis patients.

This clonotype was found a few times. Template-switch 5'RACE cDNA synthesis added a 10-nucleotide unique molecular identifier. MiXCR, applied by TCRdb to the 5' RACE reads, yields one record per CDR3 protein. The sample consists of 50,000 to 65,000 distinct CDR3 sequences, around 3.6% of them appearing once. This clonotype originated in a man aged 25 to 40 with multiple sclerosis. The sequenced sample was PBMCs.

The CDR3 nucleotides read TGTGCCAGCAGTGCCGGACAGGGGGCCTACAATGAGCAGTTCTTC. Its protein product is CASSAGQGAYNEQFF. This chain links TRBV2 with TRBJ2-1; 10 nucleotides align to TRBD1. Germline V gene data show CDR1 as SNHLY and CDR2 as FYNNEI. The CDR3 is 15 residues long. V lost 4 bases to trimming and J lost 2 bases; unmatched junction nucleotides: 2.